One T cell receptor beta chain is described in this entry. These data originate in a study of T cell changes during pregnancy in multiple sclerosis. Sequencing was performed with immunoSEQ multiplex PCR; in TCRdb, only in-frame clones are kept and a portion is missing. The data show roughly 56,000 clones, 88% seen once. Trimming removed 4 bases from V and 2 bases from J, with 11 bases in between. The germline V gene encodes CDR1 SGHTA and CDR2 FQGNSA. This CDR3 is built from 15 residues. The input for sequencing was peripheral blood, taken in the first trimester of pregnancy. The chain has TRBV7-2 and TRBJ2-2; perhaps TRBD1 as D (6 bases). The origin of this receptor is a female donor with multiple sclerosis, enrolled in a pregnancy study. The CDR3 DNA is TGTGCCAGCAGCTCAGGGGCTAGAAACACCGGGGAGCTGTTTTTT. Protein: CASSSGARNTGELFF.